There are many counts of the clone carrying this T cell receptor (beta chain). Its antigen is not known. This sample was taken from a study of neurological immune-mediated disorders. The CDR3 totals 16 residues. The germline V gene encodes CDR1 SGHRS and CDR2 YFSETQ. V was trimmed by 4 bases and J by 0 bases, leaving 13 bases between them. Synthesis of cDNA used 5'RACE (with 10-nucleotide random UMIs). Every sequencing run produced over 160 million TCR-beta sequences that came from 15-18 subjects. MiXCR, applied by TCRdb to the 5' RACE reads, yields one record per CDR3 protein. The table lists under 45,000 distinct CDR3 sequences, roughly 3.8% of them singletons. Whole-study results and caveats: Phylogenetic analysis grouped 18 of 34 multiple sclerosis patients' repertoires together, suggesting a possible repertoire signature. Expanded clones shared no identical CDR3 amino acid sequences across subjects, which suggested private TCR-beta repertoires in all groups.

Sequenced material: PBMCs. This receptor was taken from a young man with multiple sclerosis. The chain recombines TRBV5-1 with TRBJ2-2, with a weak D call TRBD2 (6 bases). CDR3: CASSAVPGANTGELFF. The CDR3 coding sequence is TGCGCCAGCAGCGCAGTCCCGGGGGCGAACACCGGGGAGCTGTTTTTT.